This T cell receptor (beta chain) was recovered during a study of T cell repertoires in cytomegalovirus infection. Overall study: In public TCR beta signatures, there were indications of both CMV infection and matching HLA type.

CDR1 MNHEY and CDR2 SVGEGT come from the germline V gene. The CDR3 is made up of 15 amino acids. The V gene end was trimmed by 6 bases and the J gene end by 3 bases; junction bases not matched to a gene: 5. Whole-study findings and limits: The ex vivo response was dominated by HLA-C-restricted CMV-specific TCR beta clonotypes.

TCRdb analysed the reads with MiXCR anew, one entry per CDR3 protein. The sample lists about 700,000 distinct CDR3 sequences; 30% to 40% were seen once. Only one count was recorded for this clonotype. Its antigen is unknown. The material sequenced was cultured PBMCs, taken from culture after CMV antigen stimulation. This receptor was taken from a human donor in good health (CMV status not recorded). Some clones in this sample may be carry-over from other donors' samples. The V and J genes are TRBV6-2 or TRBV6-3 and TRBJ2-7; 13 nucleotides align to TRBD2. The CDR3, as DNA: TGTGCCAGCAGGGGCGGGACTAGCGGGAACTACGAGCAGTACTTC. It translates to CASRGGTSGNYEQYF.